This T cell receptor (beta chain) was identified during a study of shared clonotypes between healthy human individuals. This clone showed up just a few times. The identical CDR3 is also encoded by other nucleotide sequences in the sample. CD8 cells regarded as naive lacked CD45RO, were positively chosen for CCR7, and omitted terminally differentiated effector memory CD45RA+ cells. Source study methods: Filtering differed since immunoSEQ provided only junctions, with no quality scores. The method was immunoSEQ multiplex PCR; TCRdb's version includes in-frame clones alone and lacks a portion of them. D and trimming come from the DNA, and the V and J calls and clone size come from that table. The sample has 1.5 million to 2.5 million clones, roughly 94% seen once. The sequence was obtained from a man between 18 and 29 years old in good health. Sequenced material: naive CD8+ T cells sorted from blood.

The CDR3 loop reads CASSEGDRGYEQYF. The CDR3 DNA reads TGTGCCAGCAGTGAAGGGGACAGGGGCTACGAGCAGTACTTC. This sequence joins TRBV6-1 and TRBJ2-7, with 10 bases lining up with TRBD1. V shed 1 base and J 3 bases; nucleotides not matched to a gene: 0. This CDR3 has 14 residues. Germline CDR1 and CDR2: MNHNS and SASEGT.